The present T cell receptor (beta chain) was sequenced within a study of blood T cell repertoires in COVID-19. Study as a whole: Samples came from the United States, Italy and Spain, spanning acute and convalescent COVID-19. Nucleic acid was either cDNA or gDNA, and it came from T cells, B-cell-depleted T cells, or PBMCs.

After removal of 8 bases from V and 6 bases from J, the junction contained 12 bases not matched to a gene. CDR3 length: 15 amino acids. CDR1 is SEHNR, CDR2 FQNEAQ, per germline (reference sequence). Seattle patients were enrolled while actively infected and followed longitudinally. How the authors handled the data: Nucleated cell number was recorded as an estimate derived from reference gene primer amplification. Sequencing was performed with immunoSEQ multiplex PCR; in TCRdb, only in-frame clones are kept and a portion is missing. That table furnishes V, J and clone size, whereas the DNA furnished D and trimming. The sample gives 300,000 to 350,000 clones, roughly nine tenths of which show up once; roughly 3.9% is in the top ten.

The receptor was isolated from a woman aged 55-70 years with COVID-19, enrolled during active disease. Sequencing was done on a sample of peripheral blood. V usage is TRBV7-9 and J usage is TRBJ2-2; 7 nucleotides agree with TRBD2. The DNA for the CDR3 is TGTGCCAGCTCGAGGAGGCAGGGAGGGCCCGGGGAGCTGTTTTTT. Amino acids: CASSRRQGGPGELFF.